This T cell receptor (beta chain) originates from a study of CD8+ T cells in alopecia areata. Study as a whole: Once tofacitinib had been taken for 6 to 18 months, 6 months off drug followed. Findings and caveats of the study: Expanded CD8+ clones among the top 100, and scalp clonality, were significantly decreased by tofacitinib. Resident alphabeta T cells of normal skin are also sequenced in scalp samples.

Noted treatment: oral pan-JAK inhibitor, 5-10 mg twice daily. Starting from PBMCs, sorting isolated CD4+ and CD8+ T cells. Turning to this clone: Its antigen remains unknown.

Sequencing used cDNA as its template, made by extracting RNA and reverse transcribing it. Repertoires were generated with immunoSEQ multiplex PCR, while TCRdb's copy carries only in-frame clones and drops some. The repertoire holds some 130,000 clones, with about 50% as singletons. Sample: CD4+ T cells sorted from blood, taken at week 4, from a patient treated with tofacitinib. This receptor was identified in a human donor with alopecia areata.

This chain's CDR3 is CASSLSSTDTQYF. CDR3 sequence (DNA): TGTGCCAGCAGCTTGTCGAGCACAGATACGCAGTATTTT. The V call is TRBV5-4, the J call TRBJ2-3; D is unclear. Trimming removed 1 base at V and 0 bases at J, with 3 bases between. CDR1 SGHNT and CDR2 YYREEE come from the germline V gene (reference sequence). This CDR3 comprises 13 residues.